Described below is a single T cell receptor beta chain sequence and its context. V lost 5 bases, J lost 4 bases, and 11 bases stayed unmatched. The CDR3 length is 15 residues. Germline CDR1 and CDR2: SGHTA and FQGNSA. Primers used in a second PCR of roughly 6 to 11 cycles were a sample-barcoded 5' primer and a J-beta primer mix. Every cDNA molecule carried a tag from a template-switch adaptor bearing 12 random nucleotides. TCRdb re-analysed the 5' RACE reads in MiXCR, keeping a single row per CDR3 protein. The sample lists some 1.7 million distinct CDR3 sequences; roughly 28% were seen once. This sample is drawn from a study of blood T cells in healthy people across ages. Background on the study: The capture of about one barcoded beta molecule per two T cells was achieved by template switching.

Each sample provided at least 5 micrograms of extracted total RNA. The receptor's source is a woman aged 25-40 years in good health. The material sequenced was blood. The chain joins TRBV7-2 to TRBJ2-7; 7 nucleotides match TRBD2. In nucleotides, the CDR3 is TGTGCCAGCAGCCAATTTAGCGGGCCGCTATACGAGCAGTACTTC. This encodes CASSQFSGPLYEQYF. Full variable domain (outside the CDR3, taken from reference TRBV7-2 and TRBJ2-7): GAGVSQSPSNKVTEKGKDVELRCDPISGHTALYWYRQSLGQGLEFLIYFQGNSAPDKSGLPSDRFSAERTGGSVSTLTIQRTQQEDSAVYLCASSQFSGPLYEQYFGPGTRLTVT.